This T cell receptor (beta chain) was recovered during a study of T cell clonotyping in hematopoietic cell transplantation. CDR1 SGHVS and CDR2 FQNEAQ come from the germline V gene. The CDR3 totals 16 residues. The ends lost 1 base at V and 6 bases at J; junction bases unmatched: 11. Clones were sequenced by immunoSEQ multiplex PCR, and TCRdb holds only the in-frame ones, with some missing. The data contain some 30,000 clones, 92% of them seen just once; the ten biggest clones take up about 10%. Concerning this clone itself: The antigen is unknown.

Recipient blood drawn about 28 days pretransplant and days 30, 100, 180 after. Findings of the study overall: Without cell sorting, CD4 versus CD8 contributions remain unresolved. At the given depth, recipient repertoires were over 95% de novo clonotypes. Pathologically expanded recipient clonotypes increased progressively from day 30 to day 180 as diversity fell.

This receptor was identified in a female patient aged 50-59 years who had an allogeneic stem cell transplant from a related donor, so the T cells may come from the graft donor. Some clones in this sample may be carry-over from other donors' samples. The sequences come from PBMCs, collected 100 days after allogeneic stem cell transplant. The chain carries TRBV7-8 and TRBJ1-2, with 7 positions matching TRBD1. The CDR3: CASSLGPDRRVNGYTF. The CDR3 region has the DNA TGTGCCAGCAGCTTAGGACCGGACAGGAGGGTGAATGGCTACACCTTC.